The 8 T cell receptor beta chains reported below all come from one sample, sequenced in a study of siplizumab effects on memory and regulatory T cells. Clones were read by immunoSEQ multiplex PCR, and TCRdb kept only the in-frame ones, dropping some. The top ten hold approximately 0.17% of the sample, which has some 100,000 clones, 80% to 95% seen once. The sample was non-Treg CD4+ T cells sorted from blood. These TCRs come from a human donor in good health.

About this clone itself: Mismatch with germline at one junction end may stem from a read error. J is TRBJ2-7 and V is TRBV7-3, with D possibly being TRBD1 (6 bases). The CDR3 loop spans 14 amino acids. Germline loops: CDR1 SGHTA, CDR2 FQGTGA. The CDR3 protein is CASSVTGSAYEQYF. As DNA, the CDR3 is TGTGCCAGCAGCGTAACAGGGTCGGCCTACGAGCAGTACTTC.

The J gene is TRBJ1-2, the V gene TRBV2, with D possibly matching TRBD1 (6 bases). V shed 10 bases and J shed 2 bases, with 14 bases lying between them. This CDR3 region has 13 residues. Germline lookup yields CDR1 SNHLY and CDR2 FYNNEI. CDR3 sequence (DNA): TGTGCCACCGAACAGGGCACAAACTATGGCTACACCTTC. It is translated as CATEQGTNYGYTF.

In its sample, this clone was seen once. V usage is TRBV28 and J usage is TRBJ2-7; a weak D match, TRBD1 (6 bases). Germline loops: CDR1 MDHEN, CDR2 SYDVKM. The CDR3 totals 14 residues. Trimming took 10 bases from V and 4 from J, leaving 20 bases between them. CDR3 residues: CATNRANQGYEQYF. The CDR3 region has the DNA TGTGCCACGAACAGGGCGAACCAGGGATACGAGCAGTACTTC.

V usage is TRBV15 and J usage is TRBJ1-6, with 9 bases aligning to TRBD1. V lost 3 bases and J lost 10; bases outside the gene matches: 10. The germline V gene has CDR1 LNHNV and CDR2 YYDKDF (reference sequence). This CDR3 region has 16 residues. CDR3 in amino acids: CATSSFPTGGGSPLHF. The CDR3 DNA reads TGTGCCACCAGCAGTTTTCCCACAGGGGGCGGGTCACCCCTCCACTTT.

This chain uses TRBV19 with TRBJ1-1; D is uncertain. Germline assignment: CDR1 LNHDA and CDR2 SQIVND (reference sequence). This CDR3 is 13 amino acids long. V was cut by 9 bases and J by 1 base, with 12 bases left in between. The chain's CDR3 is CASLTRANTEAFF. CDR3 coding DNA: TGTGCCAGCCTGACGCGGGCGAACACTGAAGCTTTCTTT.

The CDR3 sequence: CASSYQGGASSGELFF. The CDR3 DNA reads TGTGCCAGCAGCTACCAAGGGGGGGCCTCCTCCGGGGAGCTGTTTTTT. This chain uses TRBV7-3 with TRBJ2-2, with a weak D call TRBD2 (7 bases). Germline assignment: CDR1 SGHTA and CDR2 FQGTGA. This CDR3 is 16 amino acids long. Trimming removed 4 bases from V and 6 bases from J, with 18 bases in between.

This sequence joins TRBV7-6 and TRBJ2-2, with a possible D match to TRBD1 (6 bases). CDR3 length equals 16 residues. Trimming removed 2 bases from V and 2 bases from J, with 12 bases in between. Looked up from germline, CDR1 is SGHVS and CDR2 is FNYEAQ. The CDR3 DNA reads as TGTGCCAGCAGCTTAAAGGGGGTTGCAAACACCGGGGAGCTGTTTTTT. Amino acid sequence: CASSLKGVANTGELFF.

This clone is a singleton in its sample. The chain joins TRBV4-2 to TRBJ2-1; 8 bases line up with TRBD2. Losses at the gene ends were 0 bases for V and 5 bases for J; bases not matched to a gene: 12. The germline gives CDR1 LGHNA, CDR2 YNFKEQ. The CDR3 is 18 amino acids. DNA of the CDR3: TGTGCCAGCAGCCAAGACAACGGGCGGGGGGACCGAGACAATGAGCAGTTCTTC. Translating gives CASSQDNGRGDRDNEQFF.